Below, 11 T cell receptor beta chains from the same sample are listed, as sequenced in a study of cytomegalovirus exposure and HLA in healthy donors. The PCR made use of 60 Vbeta and 13 Jbeta primers. This table comes from immunoSEQ multiplex PCR, and its TCRdb copy is limited to in-frame clones, with some not included. The top ten clones hold 4.9% of a sample with 65,000 to 85,000 clones, around 66% of them seen once. The material sequenced was PBMCs. These receptors all come from a man aged 55 to 70 in good health and CMV-seropositive.

This chain connects TRBV19 to TRBJ1-1; perhaps TRBD1 as D (6 bases). The germline gives CDR1 LNHDA, CDR2 SQIVND (reference sequence). Trimming pared 1 base from V and 6 bases from J, leaving 12 bases between. The CDR3 loop spans 14 amino acids. In nucleotides, the CDR3 is TGTGCCAGTAGTATAGGCGGGGGCTTCGCTGAAGCTTTCTTT. It codes for CASSIGGGFAEAFF.

V gene TRBV15 combines with J gene TRBJ2-7; 9 nucleotides agree with TRBD1. This CDR3 has 19 residues. The V gene's germline CDR1 is LNHNV and CDR2 YYDKDF (reference sequence). Losses at the gene ends were 3 bases for V and 3 bases for J; bases not matched to a gene: 18. The CDR3 sequence: CATSSASPGQGPRFYEQYF. DNA for the CDR3: TGTGCCACCAGCAGCGCATCTCCGGGACAGGGCCCGAGATTCTACGAGCAGTACTTC.

This CDR3 is CASSVSADTIYF. The CDR3 DNA sequence: TGTGCCAGCAGCGTCTCCGCGGACACCATATATTTT. The V call is TRBV2, the J call TRBJ1-3, with unresolved D. V was shortened by 6 bases and J by 8 bases, with 11 bases between the two germline ends. The CDR3 runs to 12 residues. Germline V lookup: CDR1 SNHLY, CDR2 FYNNEI.

J is TRBJ2-7 and V is TRBV27, with 7 bases aligning to TRBD1. Germline V gives CDR1 MNHEY, CDR2 SMNVEV (reference sequence). The CDR3 covers 14 residues. The trim removed 5 bases at V and 4 bases at J, leaving 8 bases unmatched. CDR3 sequence (DNA): TGTGCCAGCAGTCTCACAGGGGCCGCTTACGAGCAGTACTTC. Protein: CASSLTGAAYEQYF.

This sequence joins TRBV7-2 and TRBJ2-2, with 9 bases fitting TRBD1. Trimming removed 3 bases from V and 6 bases from J; junction bases left unmatched: 5. Germline lookup yields CDR1 SGHTA and CDR2 FQGNSA. The CDR3 spans 15 residues. The CDR3 region has the DNA TGTGCCAGCAGCTTCGGACAGGGGAATTCCGGGGAGCTGTTTTTT. Protein product: CASSFGQGNSGELFF. Full variable domain (missing parts from reference TRBV7-2 and TRBJ2-2): GAGVSQSPSNKVTEKGKDVELRCDPISGHTALYWYRQSLGQGLEFLIYFQGNSAPDKSGLPSDRFSAERTGGSVSTLTIQRTQQEDSAVYLCASSFGQGNSGELFFGEGSRLTVL.

There are a few counts of this clone. The chain links TRBV4-3 to TRBJ1-2; 7 bases align to TRBD1. The CDR3 runs to 15 residues. CDR1 and CDR2 (germline): LGHNA, YSLEER. V lost 0 bases to trimming and J lost 3 bases; unmatched junction nucleotides: 4. Written as DNA, the CDR3 is TGCGCCAGCAGCCAAGATGGGGACAGCTACTATGGCTACACCTTC. Translating gives CASSQDGDSYYGYTF.

The chain combines TRBV10-3 with TRBJ2-1; TRBD1 matches at 7 bases. Germline CDR1 reads ENHRY; CDR2 reads SYGVKD. This CDR3 region has 19 residues. V lost 2 bases to trimming and J lost 2 bases; unmatched junction nucleotides: 15. The CDR3 bases are TGTGCCATCAGTGAGCAGAGCCGAGCCTACAGGGGCCCCTACAATGAGCAGTTCTTC. This translates into CAISEQSRAYRGPYNEQFF.

The table lists this clone with a few counts. The gene calls are TRBV7-2 and TRBJ2-5, with a possible D match to TRBD1 (5 bases). Trimming removed 7 bases from V and 5 bases from J, with 11 bases in between. There are 12 residues in the CDR3. Germline CDR1 SGHTA, CDR2 FQGNSA. CDR3 bases: TGTGCCAGCACCCTATCAGGGGAGACCCAGTACTTC. It specifies CASTLSGETQYF.

V is TRBV6-5 and J is TRBJ2-1, with unresolved D. The CDR3 consists of 15 residues. Germline V gives CDR1 MNHEY, CDR2 SVGAGI. Deletions cut 8 bases from V and 4 bases from J, with 18 bases between. The CDR3: CASRNTVNPYNEQFF. The CDR3 nucleotides read TGTGCCAGCCGGAATACAGTAAATCCTTACAATGAGCAGTTCTTC.

The chain links TRBV18 to TRBJ1-6, with D unclear. Germline assignment: CDR1 KGHSH and CDR2 LQKENI. The CDR3 extends over 15 amino acids. The V gene lost 4 bases and the J gene lost 5 bases, with 12 bases spanning the gap. The CDR3 region has the DNA TGTGCCAGCTCACTCCGAGATCCCAATAATTCACCCCTCCACTTT. This encodes CASSLRDPNNSPLHF.

The genes are TRBV10-1 and TRBJ2-1; 15 bases match TRBD2. Germline trimming cut 6 bases from V and 7 bases from J; bases unmatched to any gene: 4. The CDR3 is made up of 15 amino acids. Germline V gives CDR1 WNHNN, CDR2 SYGVQD (reference sequence). CDR3 region: CASSPGTSGRNEQFF. CDR3 DNA sequence: TGCGCCAGCAGCCCCGGGACTAGCGGGAGGAATGAGCAGTTCTTC.